Presented here are 23 T cell receptor beta chains from one specimen sequenced in a study of response to subunit inactivated influenza vaccine (dated by TCRdb to 2016 to 2018). The library relied on RT-PCR. Instrument on record: Illumina HiSeq 2500. TCRdb redid the processing of the public reads, applying fastp at Q25 and MiXCR, and retained in-frame beta chains. Entries that share a CDR3 protein sequence are merged under the most common genes and DNA. In this sample the table shows 700,000 to 800,000 distinct CDR3 sequences, approximately 17% of which occur a single time. The ten biggest clones cover roughly a tenth of the sample. The sample in question was PBMCs from blood, obtained 5 days after vaccination. The receptors were sampled from a man between 45 and 60 years old who received an inactivated influenza vaccine. Donor details come from another sample of the same person, matched by shared clones.

The table lists this clonotype with a few counts. The rearrangement links TRBV6-1 to TRBJ2-4, with D possibly TRBD1 on 6 matching bases. This CDR3 has 18 residues. CDR1 is MNHNS, CDR2 SASEGT, per germline. V lost 4 bases to trimming and J lost 0 bases, with 19 bases between them. The CDR3 here is CASSADGTTNLAKNIQYF. The CDR3 nucleotides read TGTGCCAGCAGTGCAGACGGGACAACTAATCTAGCCAAAAACATTCAGTACTTC.

The CDR3 DNA reads as TGTGCCAGCAGCCCCCGACCGGGAGGAAGGGAGACCCAGTACTTC. Its protein product is CASSPRPGGRETQYF. The chain has TRBV7-2 and TRBJ2-5, with 7 bases that match TRBD2. V trimming: 5 bases; J trimming: 5 bases; junction bases outside the gene matches: 11. The CDR3 is 15 residues long. Germline values: CDR1 SGHTA, CDR2 FQGNSA.

There are many counts of this clonotype. J is TRBJ2-6 and V is TRBV4-3; D uncertain. Germline V gene lookup returns CDR1 LGHNA and CDR2 YSLEER. The length of the CDR3 is 13 residues. With 4 bases removed from V and 9 bases from J, the gap between germline ends came to 10 bases. Written as DNA, the CDR3 is TGCGCCAGCAGCCGAGGACCCGGCAACGTCCTGACTTTC. Translation: CASSRGPGNVLTF.

This rearrangement joins TRBV4-1 to TRBJ2-3; tentative D call: TRBD2 (6 bases). CDR3 length: 17 amino acids. Trimming removed 1 base from V and 3 bases from J, with 17 bases in between. Per the germline V gene, CDR1 is MGHRA and CDR2 is YSYEKL. CDR3 region: CASSQGLRRARTDTQYF. CDR3 coding DNA: TGCGCCAGCAGCCAAGGCCTCAGGAGGGCGAGGACAGATACGCAGTATTTT.

This clonotype was seen ten or more times. This chain uses TRBV16 with TRBJ1-2; TRBD1 is a possible D gene (5 bases). CDR1 and CDR2 (germline): KGHSY, FQNENV. The length of the CDR3 is 13 residues. V lost 2 bases and J lost 4, with 8 bases in between. The CDR3 DNA sequence: TGTGCCAGCAGCCAAGTCCAGGGCTATGGCTACACCTTC. Its translation is CASSQVQGYGYTF.

This clonotype was recorded many times. The rearrangement links TRBV5-6 to TRBJ2-7; the match to TRBD1 covers 10 bases. Germline V CDR1 and CDR2: SGHDT, YYEEEE. CDR3 size: 13 residues. V dropped 3 bases and J dropped 7; count of bases not matched to a gene: 4. CDR3 DNA sequence: TGTGCCAGCAGCTGGACAGGGGGATTAGAGCAGTACTTC. Translation gives CASSWTGGLEQYF.

The CDR3 loop reads CSAGGPSSTDTQYF. The CDR3 DNA sequence: TGCAGTGCTGGGGGACCTTCTAGCACAGATACGCAGTATTTT. V and J are TRBV20-1 and TRBJ2-3; D could derive from TRBD1 or TRBD2 (5 bases each). V was clipped by 5 bases and J by 0 bases, with 12 bases between them. This CDR3 has 14 amino acids. The germline V gene has CDR1 DFQATT and CDR2 SNEGSKA (reference sequence).

This clonotype showed up just a few times. This sequence joins TRBV20-1 and TRBJ2-7; D not resolved. This CDR3 is built from 15 residues. V lost 6 bases and J 3 bases, leaving 21 bases between the germline ends. Germline V lookup: CDR1 DFQATT, CDR2 SNEGSKA (reference sequence). CDR3: CSAQKIEGMGYEQYF. The CDR3 nucleotides are TGCAGTGCACAGAAAATTGAAGGGATGGGCTACGAGCAGTACTTC.

This clonotype was recorded a few times. J is TRBJ1-2 and V is TRBV6-1; TRBD1 agrees at 7 bases. The CDR3 contains 13 residues. CDR1 and CDR2 from the germline V gene are MNHNS and SASEGT. With 6 bases clipped from V and 8 bases from J, the junction kept 9 bases outside the gene matches. As DNA, the CDR3 is TGTGCCAGCAGACCCGACAGGGCGGGGGGCTACACCTTC. Residues: CASRPDRAGGYTF.

This clonotype has only a few counts. The chain couples TRBV7-9 to TRBJ2-1, with D perhaps being TRBD1 or TRBD2 (5 bases each). Trimming stripped 5 bases from V and 6 bases from J, with 14 bases between. Per germline, CDR1 SEHNR and CDR2 FQNEAQ (reference sequence). The CDR3 consists of 14 residues. CDR3 coding DNA: TGTGCCAGCAGCGCGAACCGTGGGGGCAATGAGCAGTTCTTC. Protein: CASSANRGGNEQFF.

This clonotype was seen a handful of times. The CDR3 spells CSASSGGGYEQYF. The CDR3, as DNA: TGCAGTGCTAGTTCAGGGGGTGGGTACGAGCAGTACTTC. The chain has TRBV20-1 and TRBJ2-7, with 7 bases matching TRBD1. The J segment lost 4 bases and the V segment lost 3 bases, leaving 6 bases of the junction unmatched. Looked up from germline, CDR1 is DFQATT and CDR2 is SNEGSKA (reference sequence). This CDR3 has 13 amino acids.

Only a few counts were recorded for this clonotype. The chain recombines TRBV27 with TRBJ2-1, with 9 positions matching TRBD1. The length of the CDR3 is 15 residues. The germline V gene has CDR1 MNHEY and CDR2 SMNVEV (reference sequence). Germline trimming cut 5 bases from V and 8 bases from J; bases unmatched to any gene: 10. The CDR3 DNA follows: TGTGCCAGCAGTGGGACAGGGTACGGGGGTCATGAGCAGTTCTTC. Its protein product is CASSGTGYGGHEQFF.

The rearrangement joins TRBV5-1 to TRBJ2-3, with D possibly being TRBD1 (5 bases). The germline V gene encodes CDR1 SGHRS and CDR2 YFSETQ. This CDR3 has 16 amino acids. The V gene lost 1 base and the J gene lost 2 bases, with 14 bases spanning the gap. CDR3 in DNA: TGCGCCAGCAGCTTGCTTGTTAACAGGTTCACAGATACGCAGTATTTT. This encodes CASSLLVNRFTDTQYF.

This clonotype was counted a few times. The V gene is TRBV29-1, the J gene TRBJ2-7; possibly TRBD1 or TRBD2 for D (5 bases each). CDR1 is SQVTM and CDR2 is ANQGSEA in the germline V gene. Deletions cut 4 bases from V and 0 bases from J, with 13 bases between. The CDR3 covers 14 residues. CDR3 DNA: TGCAGCGTTGCTTCCGGGACGGGCTCCTACGAGCAGTACTTC. Encoded protein: CSVASGTGSYEQYF.

This clonotype was seen more than once but under ten times. The chain is built from TRBV7-2 and TRBJ1-1; the D is unclear. The CDR3 runs 13 residues. The V end was cut by 0 bases, the J end by 4 bases, with 6 bases between. Germline assignment: CDR1 SGHTA and CDR2 FQGNSA. The CDR3 DNA is TGTGCCAGCAGCTTAGCGCGTGGCACTGAAGCTTTCTTT. Translation: CASSLARGTEAFF.

This clonotype was counted between two and nine times. V and J are TRBV20-1 and TRBJ2-7; D possibly corresponds to TRBD1 (6 bases). The germline CDR1 and CDR2 sequences are DFQATT and SNEGSKA (reference sequence). The CDR3 runs to 13 residues. Trimming left V 5 bases short and J 1 base short, with 12 bases between. The CDR3 protein is CSAADRPSYEQYF. The CDR3 DNA follows: TGCAGTGCTGCTGACAGGCCTTCCTACGAGCAGTACTTC.

This clonotype came up a few times. V gene TRBV6-2 or TRBV6-3 combines with J gene TRBJ2-1; possibly TRBD2 for D (6 bases). The length of the CDR3 is 12 residues. Germline V gene lookup returns CDR1 MNHEY and CDR2 SVGEGT. Trimming shortened V by 5 bases and J by 8 bases, and 10 bases separated the two germline ends. The CDR3 is CASSLLAYEQFF. CDR3 DNA: TGTGCCAGCAGTCTTCTAGCGTATGAGCAGTTCTTC.

This clonotype has just one count. V gene TRBV5-1 combines with J gene TRBJ2-7; 9 bases match TRBD1. This CDR3 region has 14 residues. The junction had 4 bases not matched to a gene; V was cut back by 2 bases and J by 4 bases. In germline, CDR1 is SGHRS, CDR2 YFSETQ. The CDR3 reads CASSFQDRGYEQYF. CDR3 in DNA: TGCGCCAGCAGCTTCCAGGACAGGGGTTACGAGCAGTACTTC.

This clonotype was counted many times. The rearrangement uses TRBV20-1 and TRBJ2-3; TRBD1 matches 7 bases. The CDR3 spans 15 residues. Germline V CDR1 and CDR2: DFQATT, SNEGSKA (reference sequence). V dropped 5 bases and J dropped 2; count of bases not matched to a gene: 10. The CDR3 coding sequence is TGCAGTGCTGGAAGACCGGGACAGAACACAGATACGCAGTATTTT. Its translation: CSAGRPGQNTDTQYF.

This clonotype was counted between two and nine times. The rearrangement joins TRBV5-1 to TRBJ1-6; D is uncertain. V lost 0 bases to trimming and J lost 9 bases, with 13 bases between them. Germline values: CDR1 SGHRS, CDR2 YFSETQ. This CDR3 is 15 amino acids long. Here the CDR3 reads CASSLVGDRASPLHF. CDR3 nucleotides: TGCGCCAGCAGCTTGGTTGGGGATAGAGCTTCACCCCTCCACTTT.

A few counts support this clonotype. V usage is TRBV5-1 and J usage is TRBJ2-5, with D maybe TRBD1 (5 bases). The CDR3 totals 15 residues. Trimming shortened V by 4 bases and J by 4 bases, and 17 bases separated the two germline ends. Germline V CDR1 and CDR2: SGHRS, YFSETQ. CDR3 protein: CASSPRVRSGETQYF. The CDR3 DNA sequence: TGCGCCAGCAGCCCCAGGGTGCGGTCCGGAGAGACCCAGTACTTC. The variable domain in full, completed from reference TRBV5-1 and TRBJ2-5, reads KAGVTQTPRYLIKTRGQQVTLSCSPISGHRSVSWYQQTPGQGLQFLFEYFSETQRNKGNFPGRFSGRQFSNSRSEMNVSTLELGDSALYLCASSPRVRSGETQYFGPGTRLLVL.

The V call is TRBV5-6, the J call TRBJ2-2; either TRBD1 or TRBD2 may supply D (5 bases each). Trimming removed 0 bases from V and 7 bases from J, with 16 bases in between. Germline V gene sequence: CDR1 SGHDT, CDR2 YYEEEE. The CDR3 sequence is 16 residues long. Here the CDR3 DNA reads TGTGCCAGCAGCTTGGATCCGGGGCGGGTGGACGGGGAGCTGTTTTTT. It yields the protein CASSLDPGRVDGELFF.

The chain links TRBV6-5 to TRBJ2-2; D is perhaps TRBD2 (6 bases). Germline V gene sequence: CDR1 MNHEY, CDR2 SVGAGI. V dropped 0 bases and J dropped 5 bases, with 19 bases sitting between them. The length of the CDR3 is 18 residues. The CDR3 DNA sequence: TGTGCCAGCAGTTACTCGACCCTATGGCACCGGGGGACCGGGGAGCTGTTTTTT. Its translation is CASSYSTLWHRGTGELFF.